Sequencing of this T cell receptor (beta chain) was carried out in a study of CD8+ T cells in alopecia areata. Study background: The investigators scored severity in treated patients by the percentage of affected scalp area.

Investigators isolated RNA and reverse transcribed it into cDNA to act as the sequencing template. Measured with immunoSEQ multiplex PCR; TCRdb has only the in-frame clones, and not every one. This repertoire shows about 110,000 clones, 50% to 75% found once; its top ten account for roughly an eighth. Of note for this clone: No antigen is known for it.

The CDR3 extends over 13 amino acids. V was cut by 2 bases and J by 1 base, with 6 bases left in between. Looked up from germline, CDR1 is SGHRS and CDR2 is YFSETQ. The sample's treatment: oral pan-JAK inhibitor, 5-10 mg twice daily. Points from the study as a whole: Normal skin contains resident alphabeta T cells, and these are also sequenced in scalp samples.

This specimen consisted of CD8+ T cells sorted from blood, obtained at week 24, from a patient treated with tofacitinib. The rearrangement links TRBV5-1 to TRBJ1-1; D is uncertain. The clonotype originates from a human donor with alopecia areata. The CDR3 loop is CASSFGQNTEAFF. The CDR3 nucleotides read TGCGCCAGCAGCTTTGGGCAGAACACTGAAGCTTTCTTT.